The 18 T cell receptor beta chains below were found in one sample sequenced in a study of CXCR3-negative and CXCR3-positive naive CD8 T cells. Via 5' RACE with UMI labels, TRB cDNA libraries were prepared. For each CDR3 protein, TCRdb gives one entry from its re-call of the 5' RACE reads, without DNA. The specimen's table records over 45,000 distinct CDR3 sequences. The sequenced material came from naive CXCR3- CD8+ T cells from blood. Noted subset: CD45RO-CCR7+CD27+CD95- naive CD8+ T cells lacking CXCR3 (TNR3-). The receptors come from a human donor in good health. Some clones in this sample may be carry-over from other donors' samples.

The CDR3 sequence: CASSLTPSSYEQYF. The gene calls are TRBV28 and TRBJ2-7. This CDR3 has 14 residues. Germline V lookup: CDR1 MDHEN, CDR2 SYDVKM.

V is TRBV4-1 and J is TRBJ2-1; no DNA is available, so the TRBD1 call from TCRdb remains unchecked. The CDR3 consists of 16 residues. Germline CDR1 MGHRA, CDR2 YSYEKL. The CDR3 loop reads CASSQPPGTRDNEQFF.

The rearrangement joins TRBV6-2 or TRBV6-3 to TRBJ2-1; the TCRdb call, TRBD1, lacks DNA for checking. Germline lookup yields CDR1 MNHEY and CDR2 SVGEGT. The CDR3 totals 16 residues. The CDR3 reads CASSYGWGRGIGEQFF.

The gene calls are TRBV6-6 and TRBJ1-4; TCRdb picks TRBD1, but there is no DNA to check that call. The CDR3 contains 14 residues. Germline V gives CDR1 MNHNY, CDR2 SVGAGI (reference sequence). The CDR3: CASSYPGTEEKLFF.

The V gene is TRBV9, the J gene TRBJ2-1; TCRdb gives TRBD1 as the D gene, but with no DNA this cannot be confirmed. CDR1 is SGDLS and CDR2 is YYNGEE in the germline V gene. The length of the CDR3 is 13 residues. Here the CDR3 reads CASSVGAYNEQFF.

The genes are TRBV20-1 and TRBJ2-2; TCRdb calls TRBD1, which cannot be checked without DNA. CDR1 DFQATT and CDR2 SNEGSKA come from the germline V gene (reference sequence). The CDR3 consists of 14 residues. The CDR3 is CSARVTGDTGELFF.

The CDR3 sequence: CASSLADEAGYTEAFF. V usage is TRBV7-6 and J usage is TRBJ1-1. The CDR3 is made up of 16 amino acids. CDR1 and CDR2 (germline): SGHVS, FNYEAQ.

The chain couples TRBV5-1 to TRBJ2-1. The CDR3 covers 16 residues. In germline, CDR1 is SGHRS, CDR2 YFSETQ. The CDR3 reads CASSLASGSSYNEQFF.

J is TRBJ2-1 and V is TRBV19; TCRdb reports TRBD2, a call that lacks DNA to check it against. Germline lookup yields CDR1 LNHDA and CDR2 SQIVND (reference sequence). CDR3 length: 11 residues. This CDR3 is CASFSGASQFF.

The V call is TRBV7-3, the J call TRBJ1-1; TCRdb proposes TRBD1, but this gene call is untestable without DNA. This CDR3 has 16 amino acids. Germline V lookup: CDR1 SGHTA, CDR2 FQGTGA. CDR3 residues: CASSLLVRQGNTEAFF.

J is TRBJ2-1 and V is TRBV15. Germline CDR1 LNHNV, CDR2 YYDKDF (reference sequence). This CDR3 is 12 amino acids long. CDR3: CATSRANNEQFF. Full variable domain (remainder filled in from reference TRBV15 and TRBJ2-1): DAMVIQNPRYQVTQFGKPVTLSCSQTLNHNVMYWYQQKSSQAPKLLFHYYDKDFNNEADTPDNFQSRRPNTSFCFLDIRSPGLGDTAMYLCATSRANNEQFFGPGTRLTVL.

The chain couples TRBV29-1 to TRBJ2-2; TCRdb lists TRBD1, though no DNA is available to test this call. The CDR3 length is 12 residues. In germline, CDR1 is SQVTM, CDR2 ANQGSEA. The CDR3 is CSVARGTGELFF.

V and J are TRBV27 and TRBJ2-7. CDR1 is MNHEY, CDR2 SMNVEV, per germline (reference sequence). The CDR3 loop spans 12 amino acids. This CDR3 reads CASSDNMDEQYF.

The chain is built from TRBV29-1 and TRBJ1-1; TCRdb reports TRBD1, a call that lacks DNA to check it against. There are 14 residues in the CDR3. Germline-derived CDR1 and CDR2 are SQVTM and ANQGSEA. The CDR3: CSAKPGTGGTEAFF.

V and J are TRBV11-3 and TRBJ2-1; TCRdb returns TRBD1, unconfirmable since there is no DNA. The length of the CDR3 is 16 residues. The germline V gene has CDR1 SGHNT and CDR2 YENEEA. The CDR3: CASSPGQLKWYNEQFF.

The chain joins TRBV29-1 to TRBJ2-3; TCRdb reports TRBD1, a call that lacks DNA to check it against. Germline V CDR1 and CDR2: SQVTM, ANQGSEA. This CDR3 has 17 residues. The CDR3 sequence is CSVVGWGTQSGADTQYF.

J is TRBJ2-1 and V is TRBV20-1; as DNA is missing, the TRBD2 call by TCRdb cannot be tested. From germline, CDR1 is DFQATT and CDR2 SNEGSKA (reference sequence). This CDR3 spans 15 amino acids. The CDR3: CSATRTSGGIDEQFF.

This chain links TRBV6-5 with TRBJ2-1; TCRdb selects TRBD2, and the lack of DNA leaves this call unchecked. Germline-derived CDR1 and CDR2 are MNHEY and SVGAGI. The CDR3 runs 15 residues. CDR3 sequence reads: CASSPLAGAYNEQFF.